The clone carrying this TCR beta chain was seen only a few times. Antigen unknown. Molecules of cDNA were individually given unique molecular identifiers that were attached to them. TCRdb re-called the 5' RACE reads through MiXCR, storing one row per CDR3 protein. The sample shows some 88,000 distinct CDR3 sequences, roughly 15% of them seen only once. Germline CDR1 reads SEHNR; CDR2 reads FQNEAQ (reference sequence). V shed 5 bases and J shed 6 bases, with 10 bases lying between them. There are 12 residues in the CDR3. This entry is derived from a study of early T cells in non-severe SARS-CoV-2 infection. The overall study: Sequencing input comprised bulk RNA from unsorted whole blood; chain pairing was not available.

Study results and caveats: Missing private and CD4 specificities, VDJdb matching favored anti-spike CD8 responses.

The sequences come from whole blood, collected at baseline. The chain combines TRBV7-9 with TRBJ1-2, with TRBD1 as a possible D gene (5 bases). The source of this sequence is an adult who was a healthcare worker with PCR-confirmed SARS-CoV-2 infection or an uninfected control (not recorded which). The CDR3 region has the DNA TGTGCCAGCAGCCCAGGGAGGGATGGCTACACCTTC. Translation gives CASSPGRDGYTF.